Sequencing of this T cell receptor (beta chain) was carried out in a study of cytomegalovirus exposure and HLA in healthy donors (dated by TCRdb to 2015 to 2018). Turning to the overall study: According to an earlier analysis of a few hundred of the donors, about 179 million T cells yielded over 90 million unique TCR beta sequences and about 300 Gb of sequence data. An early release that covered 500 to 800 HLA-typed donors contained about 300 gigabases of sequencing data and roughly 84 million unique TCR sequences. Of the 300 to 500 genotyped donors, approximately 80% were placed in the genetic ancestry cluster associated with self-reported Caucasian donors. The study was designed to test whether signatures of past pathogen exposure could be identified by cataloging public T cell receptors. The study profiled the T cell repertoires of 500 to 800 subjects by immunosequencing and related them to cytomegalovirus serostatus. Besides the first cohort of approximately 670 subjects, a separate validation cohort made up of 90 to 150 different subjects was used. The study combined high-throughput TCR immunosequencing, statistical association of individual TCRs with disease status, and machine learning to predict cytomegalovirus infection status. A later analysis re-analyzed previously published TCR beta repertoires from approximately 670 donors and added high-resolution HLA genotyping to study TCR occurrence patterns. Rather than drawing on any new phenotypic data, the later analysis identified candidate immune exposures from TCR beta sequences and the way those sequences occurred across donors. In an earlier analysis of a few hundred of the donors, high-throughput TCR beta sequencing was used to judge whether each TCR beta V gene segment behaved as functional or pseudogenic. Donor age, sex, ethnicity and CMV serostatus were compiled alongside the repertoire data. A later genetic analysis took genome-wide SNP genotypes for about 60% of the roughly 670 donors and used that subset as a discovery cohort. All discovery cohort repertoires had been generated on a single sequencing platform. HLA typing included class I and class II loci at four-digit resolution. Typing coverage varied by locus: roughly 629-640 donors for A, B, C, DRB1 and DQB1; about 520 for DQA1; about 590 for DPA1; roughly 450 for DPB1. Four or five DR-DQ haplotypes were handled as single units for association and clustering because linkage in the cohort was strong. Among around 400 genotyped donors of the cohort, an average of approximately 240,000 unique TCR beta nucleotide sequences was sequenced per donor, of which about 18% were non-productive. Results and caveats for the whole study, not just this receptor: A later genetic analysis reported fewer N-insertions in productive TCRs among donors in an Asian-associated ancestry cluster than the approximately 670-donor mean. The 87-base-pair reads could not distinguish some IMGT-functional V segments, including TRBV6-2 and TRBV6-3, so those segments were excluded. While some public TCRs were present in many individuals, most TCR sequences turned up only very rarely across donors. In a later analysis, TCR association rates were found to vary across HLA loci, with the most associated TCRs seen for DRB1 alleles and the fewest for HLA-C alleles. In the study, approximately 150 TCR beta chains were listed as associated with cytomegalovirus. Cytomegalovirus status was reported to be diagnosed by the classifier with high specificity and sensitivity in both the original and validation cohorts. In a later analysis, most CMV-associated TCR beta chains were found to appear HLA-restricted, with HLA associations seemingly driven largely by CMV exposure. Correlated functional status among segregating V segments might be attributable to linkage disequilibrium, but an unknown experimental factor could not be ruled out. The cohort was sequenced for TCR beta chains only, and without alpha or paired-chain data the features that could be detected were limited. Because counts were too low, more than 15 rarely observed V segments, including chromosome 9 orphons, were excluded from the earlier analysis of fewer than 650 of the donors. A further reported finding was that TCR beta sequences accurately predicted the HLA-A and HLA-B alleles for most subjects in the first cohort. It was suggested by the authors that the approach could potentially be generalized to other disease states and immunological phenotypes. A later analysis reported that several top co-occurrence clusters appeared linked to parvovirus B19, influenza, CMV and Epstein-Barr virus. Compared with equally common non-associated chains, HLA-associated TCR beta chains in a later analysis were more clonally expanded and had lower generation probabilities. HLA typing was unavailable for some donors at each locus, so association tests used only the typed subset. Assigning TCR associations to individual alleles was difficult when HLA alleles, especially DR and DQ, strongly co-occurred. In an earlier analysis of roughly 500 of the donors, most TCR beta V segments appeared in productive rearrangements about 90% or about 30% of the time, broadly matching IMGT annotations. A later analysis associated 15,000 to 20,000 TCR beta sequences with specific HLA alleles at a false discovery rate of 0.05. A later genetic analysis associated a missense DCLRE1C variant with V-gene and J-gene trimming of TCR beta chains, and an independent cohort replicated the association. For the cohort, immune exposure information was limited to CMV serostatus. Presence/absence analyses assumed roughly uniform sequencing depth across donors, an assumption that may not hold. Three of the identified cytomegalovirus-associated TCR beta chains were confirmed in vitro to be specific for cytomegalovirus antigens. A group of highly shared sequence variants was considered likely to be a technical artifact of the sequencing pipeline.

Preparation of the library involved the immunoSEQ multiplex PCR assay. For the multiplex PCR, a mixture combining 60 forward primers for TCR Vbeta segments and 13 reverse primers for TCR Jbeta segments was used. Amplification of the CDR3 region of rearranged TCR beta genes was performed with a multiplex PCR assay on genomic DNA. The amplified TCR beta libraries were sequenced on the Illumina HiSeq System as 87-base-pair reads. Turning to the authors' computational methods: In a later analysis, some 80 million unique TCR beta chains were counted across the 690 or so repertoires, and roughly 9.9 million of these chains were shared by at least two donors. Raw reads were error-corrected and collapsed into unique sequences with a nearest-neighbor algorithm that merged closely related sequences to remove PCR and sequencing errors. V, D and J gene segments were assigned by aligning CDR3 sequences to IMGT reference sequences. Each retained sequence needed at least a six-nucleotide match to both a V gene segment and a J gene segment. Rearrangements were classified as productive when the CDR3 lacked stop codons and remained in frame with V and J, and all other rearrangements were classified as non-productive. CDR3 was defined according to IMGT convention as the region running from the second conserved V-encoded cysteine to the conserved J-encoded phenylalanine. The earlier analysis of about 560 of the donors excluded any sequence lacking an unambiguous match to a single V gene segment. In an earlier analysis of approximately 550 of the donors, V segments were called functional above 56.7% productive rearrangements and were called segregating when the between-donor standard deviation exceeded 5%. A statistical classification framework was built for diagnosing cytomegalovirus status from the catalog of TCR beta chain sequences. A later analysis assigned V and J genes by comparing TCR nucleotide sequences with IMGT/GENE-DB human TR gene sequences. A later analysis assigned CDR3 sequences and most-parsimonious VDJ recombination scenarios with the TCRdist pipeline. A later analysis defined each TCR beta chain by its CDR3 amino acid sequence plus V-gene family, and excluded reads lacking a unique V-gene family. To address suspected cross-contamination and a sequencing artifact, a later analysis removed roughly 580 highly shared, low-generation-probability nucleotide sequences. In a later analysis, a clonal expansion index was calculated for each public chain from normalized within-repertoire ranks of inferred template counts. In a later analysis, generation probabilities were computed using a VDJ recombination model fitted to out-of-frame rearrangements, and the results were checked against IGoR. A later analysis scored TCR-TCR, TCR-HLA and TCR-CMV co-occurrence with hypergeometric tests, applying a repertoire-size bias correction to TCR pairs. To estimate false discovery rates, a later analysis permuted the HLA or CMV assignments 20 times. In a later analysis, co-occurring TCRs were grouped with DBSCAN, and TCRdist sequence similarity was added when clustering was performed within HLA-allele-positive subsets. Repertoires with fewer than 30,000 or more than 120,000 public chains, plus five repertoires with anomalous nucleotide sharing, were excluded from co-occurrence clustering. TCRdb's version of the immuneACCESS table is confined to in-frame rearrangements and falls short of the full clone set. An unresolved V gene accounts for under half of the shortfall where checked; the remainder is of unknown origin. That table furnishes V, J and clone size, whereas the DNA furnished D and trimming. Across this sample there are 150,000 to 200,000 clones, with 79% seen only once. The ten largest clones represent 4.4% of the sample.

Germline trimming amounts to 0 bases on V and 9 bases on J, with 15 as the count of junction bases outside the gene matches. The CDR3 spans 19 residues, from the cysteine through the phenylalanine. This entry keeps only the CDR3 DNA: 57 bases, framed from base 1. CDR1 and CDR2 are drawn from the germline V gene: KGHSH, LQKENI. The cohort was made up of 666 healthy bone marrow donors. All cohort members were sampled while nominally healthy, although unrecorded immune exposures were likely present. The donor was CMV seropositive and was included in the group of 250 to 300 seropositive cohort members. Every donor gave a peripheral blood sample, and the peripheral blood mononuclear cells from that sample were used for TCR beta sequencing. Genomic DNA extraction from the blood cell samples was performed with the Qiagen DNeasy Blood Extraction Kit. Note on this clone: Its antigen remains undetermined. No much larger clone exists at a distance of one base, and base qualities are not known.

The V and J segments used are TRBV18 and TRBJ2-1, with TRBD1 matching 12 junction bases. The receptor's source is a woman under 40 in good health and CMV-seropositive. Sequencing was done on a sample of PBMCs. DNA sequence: TGTGCCAGCTCACCACCTCGCCGGGACAGGGGGCTCTGGGGGGTTGAGCAGTTCTTC. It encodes CASSPPRRDRGLWGVEQFF.